This TCR beta chain was recorded in a study of blood T cell repertoires in COVID-19 (TCRdb year 2020). Background on the whole study: Samples from collaborators originated in the United States, Italy and Spain and spanned both the acute and convalescent phases of COVID-19. The dataset comprised deeply sampled blood TCRbeta repertoires from subjects exposed to, actively infected with, or recovered from COVID-19. The repertoires were released in a freely available public database meant as a resource for research on the immune response to SARS-CoV-2. The sample metadata nearly always contained a de-identified subject ID, COVID-19 status, age in years and sex. Where available, HLA class I and class II types were taken from metadata supplied by the sample provider and were not determined by assay-based typing. Samples were obtained from the ongoing ImmuneRACE study (first 160 participants) and from roughly 1,300 subjects provided by 6 global collaborators. The material from the prospective study consisted of cDNA or gDNA derived from T cells, B-cell-depleted T cells, or PBMCs.

TCRbeta CDR3 regions were amplified from genomic DNA using the immunoSEQ Assay, a bias-controlled multiplex PCR. In the source study's methods: The number of nucleated cells in each sample was estimated from the amplification of reference gene primers within the assay. Sequence reads were collapsed and filtered to measure the absolute abundance of every unique TCRbeta CDR3 rearrangement. For each sample, productive Simpson clonality was calculated by taking the square root of Simpson's diversity index across productive rearrangements. Held by TCRdb, this immuneACCESS table contains in-frame sequences only and omits some clones. Under half of the omission traces to an unresolved V gene where checked; the cause of the rest is unknown. That table supplies the V and J calls and clone size; D and trimming were determined from the DNA. The sample table lists some 230,000 clones, roughly nine tenths of them with a count of one. The ten largest clones add up to roughly 10% of the sample.

At one collaborating source in Seattle, patients were enrolled during active infection and were followed longitudinally through the course of disease. Collaborating institutions collected whole blood in K2EDTA tubes following their own protocols. For TCRbeta analysis, collaborators shipped samples as frozen whole blood, isolated PBMCs, or DNA extracted from either of those sample types. The paper's findings and limits, for the study overall: The quantity of clinical and demographic metadata differed by source and by participant and was supplied without curation.

Concerning this clone itself: No cognate antigen has been identified for it. No base-level quality is on record; no much larger clone is a single base apart.

CDR1 and CDR2, looked up from the germline V gene, are ENHRY and SYGVKD. The V end gives up 6 bases and the J end 4 bases, leaving 1 base in the junction not matched to a gene. The CDR3 measures 14 amino acids from cysteine to phenylalanine. The DNA shown is the 42-base CDR3, in frame from base 1. Input material: peripheral blood. The chain is made from TRBV10-3 and TRBJ2-2, with TRBD1 matching 11 junction bases. The TCR was taken from a woman between 50 and 59 years old with COVID-19, enrolled during active disease. The nucleotide sequence reads TGTGCCATCAGGGGGACAGGGGGCACCGGGGAGCTGTTTTTT. Protein translation: CAIRGTGGTGELFF.